The clone carrying this T cell receptor (beta chain) showed up just a few times. The record originates from a study of type 1 regulatory T cells. As for the study in general: This in vitro CD4 product, T-allo10, is enriched for Tr1 cells and alloantigen-specific.

MiXCR, run by TCRdb on the reads, gives a single entry per CDR3 protein. The sample gives 80,000 to 100,000 distinct CDR3 sequences, around a third of which show up once; roughly 2.2% is in the top ten. The V and J ends lost 0 bases and 1 base, in that order; junction bases with no gene match: 4. The germline V gene has CDR1 DFQATT and CDR2 SNEGSKA (reference sequence). This CDR3 is built from 17 residues. The sequencing input was CD4+ T cells, either the whole sample or a sorted fraction (not recorded which). The V call is TRBV20-1, the J call TRBJ2-1, with TRBD2 matching over 12 bases. The sequence derives from a human donor in good health. The CDR3 region has the DNA TGCAGTGCTAGAGAGGCTAGCGGGAGGGAATCCTACAATGAGCAGTTCTTC. It specifies CSAREASGRESYNEQFF.